This T cell receptor beta chain was profiled in a study of cytomegalovirus exposure and HLA in healthy donors. Study-wide points: Some TCR beta chains (164 of them) were listed as cytomegalovirus-associated.

A single count supports this clone. Its antigen is undetermined. The data were produced by immunoSEQ multiplex PCR, yet TCRdb's version contains in-frame clones alone and is incomplete. This table holds approximately 130,000 clones, 85% found once. Germline V gene sequence: CDR1 SGHRS, CDR2 YFSETQ. The CDR3 has 18 residues. V lost 4 bases and J lost 1; bases outside the gene matches: 10. Sequencing was carried out using PBMCs. The receptor's source is a woman aged 30 to 39 in good health and CMV-seronegative. This chain uses TRBV5-1 with TRBJ2-6; 8 bases are a match to TRBD2. The CDR3 protein is CASSQATGGRSGANVLTF. CDR3 DNA: TGCGCCAGCAGCCAGGCGACGGGCGGGAGGTCTGGGGCCAACGTCCTGACTTTC.